The present T cell receptor beta chain was sequenced within a study of CD8 T cells in ankylosing spondylitis. General study results and limits: A TCR beta motif made of fewer than ten highly homologous variants seemed typical of ankylosing spondylitis blood. Significantly higher representation of disease-linked clones was reported for matched ankylosing spondylitis synovial fluid.

Using its own MiXCR run on the 5' RACE reads, TCRdb lists one record per CDR3 protein. This sample carries 400,000 to 450,000 distinct CDR3 sequences, roughly a sixth of them seen once, and the ten largest clones take around 0.92%. As for this clonotype: Its specificity is not known.

V trimming: 2 bases; J trimming: 0 bases; junction bases outside the gene matches: 11. Germline-derived CDR1 and CDR2 are DFQATT and SNEGSKA (reference sequence). The CDR3 is made up of 18 amino acids. The TCR was taken from a male donor with ankylosing spondylitis. The V call is TRBV20-1, the J call TRBJ2-1; 9 bases agree with TRBD2. The specimen sequenced was blood, either unsorted or a sorted T cell fraction (not recorded which). In nucleotides, the CDR3 is TGCAGTGCTAGACGAGCTAGCGGGACCCAGAGCTCCTACAATGAGCAGTTCTTC. It codes for CSARRASGTQSSYNEQFF.